This TCR beta chain was observed in a study of persistence of HIV-infected CD4 T cells. General study findings and limits: Degenerate expanded CDR3beta sequences were enriched among CMV- and Gag-responding cells.

Lysates of CMV-infected fibroblasts at around 10 ug/mL stimulated these cells. Memory cells lacking CD40L and CD69 with high CD45RO were sorted. For at least 4 years, plasma HIV-1 RNA was undetectable (<50 copies/mL). At least ten counts were recorded for this clone. Its cognate antigen is unknown. The libraries were made with immunoSEQ version 4 in survey mode. Here immunoSEQ multiplex PCR was the method, and the copy in TCRdb shows in-frame clones only, minus some. This repertoire shows 40,000 to 55,000 clones, about 81% found once; its top ten account for less than 3%. V was shortened by 0 bases and J by 3 bases, with 11 bases between the two germline ends. The V gene's germline CDR1 is MNHEY and CDR2 SVGAGI. The CDR3 sequence is 15 residues long.

Sequencing was performed on CD4+ T cells sorted from PBMCs after roughly 20-hour stimulation, taken from a patient who received antiretroviral therapy. The receptor was derived from an adult man with HIV who was CMV-seropositive. V and J are TRBV6-5 and TRBJ1-2, with D unresolved. Here the CDR3 DNA reads TGTGCCAGCAGTTACTCGAGAGGCTCCTACTATGGCTACACCTTC. Its protein product is CASSYSRGSYYGYTF.